These 30 T cell receptor beta chains share one sample of origin, sequenced in a study of cytomegalovirus exposure and HLA in healthy donors (dated by TCRdb to the late 2010s). The library was built by means of the immunoSEQ multiplex PCR assay. A mixture of 60 forward primers for TCR Vbeta segments and 13 reverse primers for TCR Jbeta segments was used in the multiplex PCR. In its TCRdb copy, this immuneACCESS table keeps in-frame sequences only and misses some clones. Where compared with another copy, unresolved V genes explain less than half of these, and the others have no known cause. The sample records over 150,000 clones, 70% to 85% of which are singletons. 2% to 2.5% of the sample lies in the top ten. Input material: PBMCs. Source of these receptors: a man aged 40-55 years in good health and CMV-seronegative.

In its sample, this clone was seen once. This chain joins TRBV6-1 and TRBJ2-7; D is unclear. The germline CDR1 and CDR2 sequences are MNHNS and SASEGT. The germline V and J ends were trimmed by 0 bases and 9 bases, with 15 bases remaining between them. This CDR3 has 14 residues. The CDR3 here is CASSEADGRRRQYF. The CDR3 DNA reads TGTGCCAGCAGTGAAGCCGACGGCCGACGGAGGCAGTACTTC.

V usage is TRBV4-2 and J usage is TRBJ2-7, with a tentative D call TRBD1 (5 bases). The V end lost 0 bases, the J end lost 3 bases, and 12 bases lay between the germline ends. This CDR3 region has 15 residues. CDR1 and CDR2 from the germline V gene are LGHNA and YNFKEQ. In nucleotides, the CDR3 is TGTGCCAGCAGCCAAGATGGGGCCGTTCACTACGAGCAGTACTTC. Amino acids: CASSQDGAVHYEQYF.

The V and J genes are TRBV7-2 and TRBJ1-5; D gene uncertain. CDR1 is SGHTA, CDR2 FQGNSA, per germline. The V end was cut by 3 bases, the J end by 0 bases, with 9 bases between. The CDR3 is made up of 15 amino acids. The CDR3: CASSFLIHSNQPQHF. The CDR3 DNA reads TGTGCCAGCAGCTTTCTAATTCATAGCAATCAGCCCCAGCATTTT.

V usage is TRBV18 and J usage is TRBJ1-1; D is perhaps TRBD1 (5 bases). Germline CDR1 KGHSH, CDR2 LQKENI. The length of the CDR3 is 15 residues. V dropped 0 bases and J dropped 5 bases, with 13 bases sitting between them. The CDR3 loop is CASSPPAGIVTEAFF. Written as DNA, the CDR3 is TGTGCCAGCTCACCACCGGCAGGGATCGTGACTGAAGCTTTCTTT.

The sample holds one count of this clone. The rearrangement joins TRBV5-1 to TRBJ1-1; unclear D gene. The germline gives CDR1 SGHRS, CDR2 YFSETQ. The germline V and J ends were trimmed by 0 bases and 5 bases, with 17 bases remaining between them. This CDR3 is built from 16 residues. The CDR3 region has the DNA TGCGCCAGCAGCTTGGCCGGAGGAGGGCTGAGGACTGAAGCTTTCTTT. This sequence encodes CASSLAGGGLRTEAFF.

This clone has only one observation. The J gene is TRBJ2-5, the V gene TRBV15; D perhaps matches TRBD1 (5 bases). Germline V gives CDR1 LNHNV, CDR2 YYDKDF (reference sequence). The CDR3 loop spans 14 amino acids. V gave up 0 bases and J gave up 2 bases, with 7 bases separating them. CDR3 loop: CATSRDRTQETQYF. CDR3 DNA: TGTGCCACCAGCAGAGATCGGACACAAGAGACCCAGTACTTC.

The chain employs TRBV29-1 and TRBJ2-5; 9 bases are shared with TRBD1. Trimming at V came to 3 bases and at J to 5 bases, leaving 19 bases not matched to a gene. The CDR3 length is 18 residues. Germline V gene data show CDR1 as SQVTM and CDR2 as ANQGSEA. The CDR3 DNA is TGCAGCGTTGACGACCACCCCACCAAGACAGGGGGTTCTGAGACCCAGTACTTC. It yields the protein CSVDDHPTKTGGSETQYF.

This rearrangement joins TRBV11-3 to TRBJ2-3; 12 bases fit TRBD2. The trim removed 5 bases at V and 0 bases at J, leaving 9 bases unmatched. Germline CDR1 reads SGHNT; CDR2 reads YENEEA. This CDR3 has 18 amino acids. The CDR3 here is CASSRRTSGTPSTDTQYF. In DNA, the CDR3 is TGTGCCAGCAGCCGGCGGACTAGCGGGACCCCTAGCACAGATACGCAGTATTTT.

The chain combines TRBV27 with TRBJ2-7; maybe TRBD1 (6 bases). V lost 3 bases and J 5 bases, leaving 14 bases between the germline ends. The CDR3 covers 14 residues. Germline CDR1 is MNHEY and CDR2 is SMNVEV (reference sequence). DNA of the CDR3: TGTGCCAGCAGTTTTCTCAGGGGTTCCCACGAGCAGTACTTC. Translating it yields CASSFLRGSHEQYF.

The CDR3 sequence: CASSSPGTGHEQYF. CDR3 coding DNA: TGTGCCAGCAGTTCTCCCGGGACAGGGCATGAGCAGTACTTC. The gene calls are TRBV28 and TRBJ2-7, with TRBD1 identical over 9 bases. The ends lost 4 bases at V and 7 bases at J; junction bases unmatched: 8. The germline V gene encodes CDR1 MDHEN and CDR2 SYDVKM. The CDR3 has 14 residues. Supplemented by reference TRBV28 and TRBJ2-7, the full variable domain reads DVKVTQSSRYLVKRTGEKVFLECVQDMDHENMFWYRQDPGLGLRLIYFSYDVKMKEKGDIPEGYSVSREKKERFSLILESASTNQTSMYLCASSSPGTGHEQYFGPGTRLTVT.

V is TRBV7-9 and J is TRBJ1-2; 8 nucleotides line up with TRBD1. Trimming removed 5 bases from V and 4 bases from J; junction bases left unmatched: 9. This CDR3 has 15 residues. Germline CDR1 is SEHNR and CDR2 is FQNEAQ (reference sequence). The DNA for the CDR3 is TGTGCCAGCAGCCTAGAGTCCGGGACAGGCTATGGCTACACCTTC. As protein: CASSLESGTGYGYTF. Full variable domain (remainder filled in from reference TRBV7-9 and TRBJ1-2): DTGVSQNPRHKITKRGQNVTFRCDPISEHNRLYWYRQTLGQGPEFLTYFQNEAQLEKSRLLSDRFSAERPKGSFSTLEIQRTEQGDSAMYLCASSLESGTGYGYTFGSGTRLTVV.

Remarks on this clone: At one end, the junction sequence differs from germline, possibly due to a read error. Other DNA sequences in the sample encode the same CDR3. This chain uses TRBV29-1 with TRBJ2-3; tentative D call: TRBD2 (5 bases). The germline gives CDR1 SQVTM, CDR2 ANQGSEA. CDR3 length: 13 amino acids. The CDR3 spells CSVEELVGDTQYF. The CDR3 nucleotides are TGTAGCGTTGAGGAACTAGTCGGGGATACGCAGTATTTT.

Comment on this clone: Distinct nucleotide sequences in the sample also encode this CDR3. This chain uses TRBV6-1 with TRBJ2-7; 7 bases align to TRBD2. CDR3 size: 13 residues. Germline CDR1 reads MNHNS; CDR2 reads SASEGT. Losses at the gene ends were 7 bases for V and 6 bases for J; bases not matched to a gene: 9. The CDR3 here is CASTPAGDTEQYF. CDR3 nucleotide sequence: TGTGCCAGCACCCCGGCGGGAGATACCGAGCAGTACTTC.

This chain uses TRBV28 with TRBJ2-7, with 10 bases fitting TRBD2. The CDR3 covers 16 residues. Germline-derived CDR1 and CDR2 are MDHEN and SYDVKM. Germline trimming cut 6 bases from V and 4 bases from J; bases unmatched to any gene: 12. CDR3 residues: CASSPSSGSVFYEQYF. CDR3 coding DNA: TGTGCCAGCAGCCCCTCTAGCGGGAGTGTCTTTTACGAGCAGTACTTC. Full variable domain (missing parts from reference TRBV28 and TRBJ2-7): DVKVTQSSRYLVKRTGEKVFLECVQDMDHENMFWYRQDPGLGLRLIYFSYDVKMKEKGDIPEGYSVSREKKERFSLILESASTNQTSMYLCASSPSSGSVFYEQYFGPGTRLTVT.

V and J are TRBV7-6 and TRBJ2-1, with 11 bases identical to TRBD2. CDR1 is SGHVS and CDR2 is FNYEAQ in the germline V gene. Germline trimming cut 3 bases from V and 8 bases from J; bases unmatched to any gene: 12. The CDR3 spans 17 residues. The chain's CDR3 is CASSFPRLAGPIDEQFF. CDR3 bases: TGTGCCAGCAGCTTCCCCCGACTAGCGGGACCAATAGATGAGCAGTTCTTC.

The CDR3: CATSRDRNVAGERLGEQFF. DNA for the CDR3: TGTGCCACCAGCAGAGACAGAAATGTAGCGGGAGAGAGATTGGGTGAGCAGTTCTTC. V usage is TRBV15 and J usage is TRBJ2-1, with 9 bases identical to TRBD2. V dropped 0 bases and J dropped 9; count of bases not matched to a gene: 18. The CDR3 totals 19 residues. The germline gives CDR1 LNHNV, CDR2 YYDKDF (reference sequence).

This clone was seen a few times. The V call is TRBV30, the J call TRBJ1-5; D is possibly TRBD1 (6 bases). Per the germline V gene, CDR1 is GTSNPN and CDR2 is SVGIG (reference sequence). V was cut by 7 bases and J by 0 bases, with 10 bases left in between. The CDR3 covers 13 residues. The CDR3 loop is CASGVSSNQPQHF. The CDR3 DNA sequence: TGTGCCTCAGGGGTGAGTAGCAATCAGCCCCAGCATTTT.

This chain uses TRBV2 with TRBJ2-7; 9 bases match TRBD2. The germline CDR1 and CDR2 sequences are SNHLY and FYNNEI. This CDR3 has 15 amino acids. J gave up 1 base and V 2 bases, and 3 bases lay outside the gene matches. This CDR3 reads CASSEQTSGSYEQYF. CDR3 coding DNA: TGTGCCAGCAGTGAACAGACTAGCGGTTCCTACGAGCAGTACTTC.

This rearrangement joins TRBV4-2 to TRBJ1-3, with D perhaps matching TRBD1 (6 bases). Trimming removed 0 bases from V and 0 bases from J, with 12 bases in between. This CDR3 region has 17 residues. CDR1 is LGHNA and CDR2 is YNFKEQ in the germline V gene. This CDR3 is CASSQEARQASGNTIYF. The CDR3 DNA reads as TGTGCCAGCAGCCAAGAGGCCCGACAGGCCTCTGGAAACACCATATATTTT.

The rearrangement joins TRBV6-1 to TRBJ2-2, with TRBD2 as a possible D gene (6 bases). Trimming stripped 3 bases from V and 4 bases from J, with 12 bases between. The germline CDR1 and CDR2 sequences are MNHNS and SASEGT. The CDR3 totals 15 residues. In DNA form, the CDR3 reads TGTGCCAGCAGTGACGGGGGTTGGAGCACCGGGGAGCTGTTTTTT. Amino acids: CASSDGGWSTGELFF.

This clone turned up a few times. The chain joins TRBV20-1 to TRBJ1-1; TRBD1 is a possible D gene (6 bases). The V gene's germline CDR1 is DFQATT and CDR2 SNEGSKA (reference sequence). The length of the CDR3 is 11 residues. V was shortened by 3 bases and J by 8 bases, with 10 bases between the two germline ends. The CDR3 loop reads CSASGTNEAFF. The CDR3 DNA reads as TGCAGTGCTAGTGGGACAAACGAAGCTTTCTTT.

V gene TRBV6-5 combines with J gene TRBJ1-4; 7 nucleotides line up with TRBD1. CDR1 and CDR2 from the germline V gene are MNHEY and SVGAGI. V shed 4 bases and J 8 bases; nucleotides not matched to a gene: 7. This CDR3 is built from 14 residues. This CDR3 reads CASSLAGGGEKLFF. CDR3 DNA: TGTGCCAGCAGTTTGGCAGGGGGAGGCGAAAAACTGTTTTTT.

V gene TRBV18 combines with J gene TRBJ2-1; D perhaps matches TRBD2 (5 bases). This CDR3 region has 13 residues. V was clipped by 6 bases and J by 3 bases, with 9 bases between them. Germline CDR1 KGHSH, CDR2 LQKENI. The CDR3 DNA follows: TGTGCCAGCTCCGTAGGGAGCTACAATGAGCAGTTCTTC. Amino acid sequence: CASSVGSYNEQFF.

The genes are TRBV7-2 and TRBJ2-3, with D possibly TRBD2 on 6 matching bases. This CDR3 has 15 amino acids. Germline V lookup: CDR1 SGHTA, CDR2 FQGNSA. Trimming removed 1 base at V and 0 bases at J, with 8 bases between. The CDR3 DNA reads as TGTGCCAGCAGCTTAGTCGCGGGGAGCACAGATACGCAGTATTTT. It specifies CASSLVAGSTDTQYF.

The chain combines TRBV5-6 with TRBJ2-5, with D possibly TRBD2 on 5 matching bases. There are 15 residues in the CDR3. With 0 bases removed from V and 2 bases from J, the gap between germline ends came to 11 bases. Germline CDR1 reads SGHDT; CDR2 reads YYEEEE. The CDR3 DNA is TGTGCCAGCAGCTTGGGGAGGTCGGCTCAAGAGACCCAGTACTTC. Translated: CASSLGRSAQETQYF.

The chain carries TRBV27 and TRBJ2-5; no firm D call. The CDR3 is 16 amino acids. Germline V lookup: CDR1 MNHEY, CDR2 SMNVEV (reference sequence). The V end was cut by 4 bases, the J end by 2 bases, with 17 bases between. CDR3 residues: CASSYFTPAAQETQYF. The CDR3 DNA sequence: TGTGCCAGCAGTTACTTTACGCCGGCGGCGCAAGAGACCCAGTACTTC.

This clone came up a few times. The chain joins TRBV18 to TRBJ2-1, with unresolved D. CDR3 size: 15 residues. The V end lost 3 bases, the J end lost 8 bases, and 17 bases lay between the germline ends. In germline, CDR1 is KGHSH, CDR2 LQKENI. DNA for the CDR3: TGTGCCAGCTCACCCCCTTCACTTTCCCACGATGAGCAGTTCTTC. It translates to CASSPPSLSHDEQFF.

This clone was counted a single time. The V call is TRBV28, the J call TRBJ2-7; D remains ambiguous. CDR3 length: 14 amino acids. In germline, CDR1 is MDHEN, CDR2 SYDVKM. Trimming left V 5 bases short and J 2 bases short, with 13 bases between. The CDR3 sequence: CASSPPITAYEQYF. CDR3 sequence (DNA): TGTGCCAGCAGTCCACCAATCACGGCCTACGAGCAGTACTTC.

This chain joins TRBV29-1 and TRBJ1-1; D is uncertain. Trimming shortened V by 3 bases and J by 4 bases, and 12 bases separated the two germline ends. This CDR3 contains 13 residues. Germline values: CDR1 SQVTM, CDR2 ANQGSEA. The CDR3 loop is CSVEGQLGTEAFF. In nucleotides, the CDR3 is TGCAGCGTTGAGGGCCAGTTGGGCACTGAAGCTTTCTTT.

This chain joins TRBV28 and TRBJ2-1, with D possibly matching TRBD1 (6 bases). Between the trimmed V and J ends, which lost 5 bases and 3 bases, there was a span of 8 bases. Germline V gene lookup returns CDR1 MDHEN and CDR2 SYDVKM. This CDR3 is 13 amino acids long. As DNA, the CDR3 is TGTGCCAGCAGTCAGGGGTTCTACAATGAGCAGTTCTTC. This codes for CASSQGFYNEQFF.